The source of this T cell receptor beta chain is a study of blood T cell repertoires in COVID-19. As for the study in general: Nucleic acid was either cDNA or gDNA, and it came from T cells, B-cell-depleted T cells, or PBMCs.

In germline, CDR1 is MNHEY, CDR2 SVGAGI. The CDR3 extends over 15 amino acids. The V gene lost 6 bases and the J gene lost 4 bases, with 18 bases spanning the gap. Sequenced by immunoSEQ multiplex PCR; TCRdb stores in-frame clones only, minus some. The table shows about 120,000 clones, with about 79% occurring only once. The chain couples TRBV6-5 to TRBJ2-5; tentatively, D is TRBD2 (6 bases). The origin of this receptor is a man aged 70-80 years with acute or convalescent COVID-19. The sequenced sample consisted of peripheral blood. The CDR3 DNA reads TGTGCCAGCAGCCCGAGCGGGCTAAGGATAGAGACCCAGTACTTC. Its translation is CASSPSGLRIETQYF.